Ten or more counts support the clone carrying this T cell receptor beta chain. Profiling that covered TCR beta VDJ and CDR3 relied on genomic DNA as its template. TCRdb called the reads again in MiXCR, with one record for every CDR3 protein. The repertoire holds about 150,000 distinct CDR3 sequences, with roughly 49% as singletons. Patients chosen for sequencing had shown CD8+CD57+ cell expansion by flow cytometry. Germline V gene sequence: CDR1 WSHSY, CDR2 SAAADI. Trimming removed 3 bases from V and 3 bases from J; junction bases left unmatched: 4. The CDR3 is made up of 15 amino acids. These data come from a study of CD8+CD57+ T cells in acquired aplastic anemia.

The sequenced sample was sorted CD4+, CD8+, or CD8+CD57+ T cells (not recorded which) from PBMCs. The TCR was taken from a human donor with aplastic anemia. The rearrangement uses TRBV10-2 and TRBJ2-7; 11 bases match TRBD1. The CDR3 here is CASSEDGTGGYEQYF. CDR3 coding DNA: TGCGCCAGCAGTGAAGATGGGACAGGGGGCTACGAGCAGTACTTC.